Following are 29 T cell receptor beta chains from one sample sequenced in a study of blood T cells in healthy people across ages. Then a second PCR, running roughly 6 to 12 cycles, was carried out with a sample-barcoded 5' primer and a J-beta primer mix. Using its own MiXCR run on the 5' RACE reads, TCRdb lists one record per CDR3 protein. There are some 730,000 distinct CDR3 sequences in the sample; approximately 21% occur only once, and about 22% lies in the top ten. Sequencing was carried out using blood. The origin of the receptors is a man in his 70s in good health.

As to this clonotype: The junction differs from germline at one of its ends, possibly a read error. The genes are TRBV6-5 and TRBJ2-3; weak D call: TRBD2 (6 bases). CDR3 length: 16 residues. Germline lookup yields CDR1 MNHEY and CDR2 SVGAGI. The CDR3 loop is CASSYWRGLSTDTPYF. CDR3 sequence (DNA): TGTGCCAGCAGTTACTGGAGGGGTCTAAGCACAGATACGCCGTATTTT.

The V gene is TRBV11-2, the J gene TRBJ1-1; D is unresolved. The germline V gene has CDR1 SGHAT and CDR2 FQNNGV. The V gene lost 5 bases and the J gene lost 7 bases, with 17 bases spanning the gap. The CDR3 is 14 residues long. CDR3 DNA: TGTGCCAGCAGCCCCGGCGTTCTGTCGGATGAAGCTTTCTTT. It encodes CASSPGVLSDEAFF. Supplemented by reference TRBV11-2 and TRBJ1-1, the full variable domain reads EAGVAQSPRYKIIEKRQSVAFWCNPISGHATLYWYQQILGQGPKLLIQFQNNGVVDDSQLPKDRFSAERLKGVDSTLKIQPAKLEDSAVYLCASSPGVLSDEAFFGQGTRLTVV.

This clonotype was picked up a small number of times. The V gene is TRBV12-3 or TRBV12-4, the J gene TRBJ2-2; no clear D. V lost 3 bases, J lost 3 bases, and 2 bases lay in between. This CDR3 contains 12 residues. The CDR3 nucleotides are TGTGCCAGCAGTTTTTACACCGGGGAGCTGTTTTTT. Protein sequence: CASSFYTGELFF.

V and J are TRBV5-1 and TRBJ2-1; possible D gene TRBD2, 6 bases. CDR3 length: 16 residues. Germline V gene lookup returns CDR1 SGHRS and CDR2 YFSETQ. Trimming took 4 bases from V and 3 from J, leaving 17 bases between them. Here the CDR3 reads CASSRNGAGLYNEQFF. As DNA, the CDR3 is TGCGCCAGCAGCCGAAACGGAGCGGGTCTCTACAATGAGCAGTTCTTC.

This clonotype has just a few counts. This chain connects TRBV14 to TRBJ1-3, with D hard to call. Germline CDR1 SGHDN, CDR2 FVKESK. The CDR3 has 13 amino acids. V was shortened by 8 bases and J by 4 bases, with 12 bases between the two germline ends. CDR3 DNA sequence: TGTGCCAGCCGGTATACGGGGGGAAACACCATATATTTT. It codes for CASRYTGGNTIYF.

In its sample, this clonotype was seen a few times. CDR3 loop: CASSFSGDIQYF. In DNA, the CDR3 is TGTGCCAGCAGCTTTTCCGGGGACATTCAGTACTTC. The chain is built from TRBV11-2 and TRBJ2-4, with a weak D call TRBD2 (5 bases). There are 12 residues in the CDR3. The V gene's germline CDR1 is SGHAT and CDR2 FQNNGV. Trimming removed 3 bases at V and 8 bases at J, with 8 bases between.

The chain couples TRBV18 to TRBJ1-2; 9 nucleotides match TRBD1. CDR3 size: 15 residues. In germline, CDR1 is KGHSH, CDR2 LQKENI. After removal of 1 base from V and 7 bases from J, the junction contained 7 bases not matched to a gene. CDR3 amino acids: CASSPREGQGSGYTF. CDR3 DNA sequence: TGTGCCAGCTCACCACGGGAGGGACAGGGATCTGGCTACACCTTC.

The rearrangement links TRBV4-3 to TRBJ2-4; D may be TRBD2 (7 bases). The V and J ends lost 0 bases and 6 bases respectively, with 15 bases between them. This CDR3 comprises 16 residues. CDR1 and CDR2 from the germline V gene are LGHNA and YSLEER. CDR3 DNA sequence: TGCGCCAGCAGCCAAGACGGCGGGGGCGCGGGAAACATTCAGTACTTC. It yields the protein CASSQDGGGAGNIQYF.

This clonotype was counted a few times. V gene TRBV18 combines with J gene TRBJ2-7, with TRBD1 identical over 7 bases. CDR3 size: 14 residues. After removal of 3 bases from V and 6 bases from J, the junction contained 8 bases not matched to a gene. CDR1 and CDR2 from the germline V gene are KGHSH and LQKENI. CDR3 sequence: CASSPTRQGLEQYF. Here the CDR3 DNA reads TGTGCCAGCTCACCGACGAGACAGGGCCTCGAGCAGTACTTC.

The table lists this clonotype with a few counts. The chain combines TRBV12-3 or TRBV12-4 with TRBJ2-3, with TRBD2 matching 7 bases. The CDR3 runs to 14 residues. Trimming took 7 bases from V and 6 from J; bases not matched to a gene: 10. The CDR3 DNA reads TGTGCCAGCAAACCGGGACTACAAACCGATACGCAGTATTTT. Its translation is CASKPGLQTDTQYF.

Note on this clonotype: A read error is possible here, since a much larger clone lies one base away. J is TRBJ2-1 and V is TRBV11-2; 7 bases are a match to TRBD1. Germline CDR1 SGHAT, CDR2 FQNNGV. The CDR3 loop spans 15 amino acids. CDR3 bases: TGTGCCGGCAGCTTATGGACAGGACTTGCCAATGAGCAGTTCTTC. Amino acids: CAGSLWTGLANEQFF.

As to this clonotype: The junction shows a germline mismatch at one end, possibly a read error. As DNA, the CDR3 is TGTGCCGGCAGTTTAGATCGGGGTTGGGACACTGAAGCTTTCTTT. This gives the protein CAGSLDRGWDTEAFF. The chain has TRBV12-3 or TRBV12-4 and TRBJ1-1; D is undetermined. CDR3 length: 15 residues.

The V gene is TRBV29-1, the J gene TRBJ1-1, with D possibly TRBD1 on 5 matching bases. The CDR3 covers 12 residues. Between the trimmed V and J ends, which lost 6 bases and 6 bases, there was a span of 14 bases. Looked up from germline, CDR1 is SQVTM and CDR2 is ANQGSEA. For the CDR3, the DNA is TGCAGCGTCACGGGGGGAGGGTCTGAAGCTTTCTTT. It translates to CSVTGGGSEAFF.

This clonotype was seen a few times. This chain links TRBV9 with TRBJ1-6; 7 positions match TRBD1. V lost 0 bases and J lost 7; bases outside the gene matches: 4. The CDR3 spans 15 residues. Germline loops: CDR1 SGDLS, CDR2 YYNGEE. Written as DNA, the CDR3 is TGTGCCAGCAGCGTAGTGGGGACAGCAAATTCACCCCTCCACTTT. Its translation is CASSVVGTANSPLHF.

The rearrangement links TRBV7-9 to TRBJ1-5; 7 nucleotides align to TRBD1. The germline gives CDR1 SEHNR, CDR2 FQNEAQ (reference sequence). J lost 0 bases, V lost 5 bases, and 4 bases had no gene match. The CDR3 consists of 15 residues. CDR3 nucleotides: TGTGCCAGCAGCACGGACAGGTATAGCAATCAGCCCCAGCATTTT. It yields the protein CASSTDRYSNQPQHF. Filled out from reference TRBV7-9 and TRBJ1-5, the complete variable domain reads DTGVSQNPRHKITKRGQNVTFRCDPISEHNRLYWYRQTLGQGPEFLTYFQNEAQLEKSRLLSDRFSAERPKGSFSTLEIQRTEQGDSAMYLCASSTDRYSNQPQHFGDGTRLSIL.

J is TRBJ1-1 and V is TRBV29-1; D is perhaps TRBD1 (6 bases). The CDR3 length is 14 residues. Germline lookup yields CDR1 SQVTM and CDR2 ANQGSEA. V lost 4 bases and J 3 bases, leaving 15 bases between the germline ends. The CDR3: CSVGIRGTDTEAFF. The CDR3 coding sequence is TGCAGCGTTGGAATCAGGGGAACGGACACTGAAGCTTTCTTT.

The gene calls are TRBV7-9 and TRBJ2-3; possible D gene TRBD2, 5 bases. The CDR3 contains 14 residues. Looked up from germline, CDR1 is SEHNR and CDR2 is FQNEAQ (reference sequence). The germline V and J ends were trimmed by 6 bases and 6 bases, with 16 bases remaining between them. The CDR3 spells CASRTLVGSDTQYF. CDR3 nucleotide sequence: TGTGCCAGCAGGACTCTTGTGGGGAGCGATACGCAGTATTTT.

J is TRBJ2-5 and V is TRBV20-1; D uncertain. Trimming stripped 3 bases from V and 5 bases from J, with 7 bases between. This CDR3 contains 11 residues. Germline CDR1 and CDR2: DFQATT and SNEGSKA (reference sequence). CDR3 loop: CSASERETQYF. CDR3 sequence (DNA): TGCAGTGCTAGCGAGAGGGAGACCCAGTACTTC.

V and J are TRBV2 and TRBJ1-4; 12 nucleotides match TRBD1. This CDR3 is built from 18 residues. V lost 5 bases and J lost 8; bases outside the gene matches: 15. Germline V lookup: CDR1 SNHLY, CDR2 FYNNEI. CDR3 in amino acids: CASSNPPGQGALREKLFF. In DNA, the CDR3 is TGTGCCAGCAGTAATCCCCCGGGACAGGGGGCGCTACGGGAAAAACTGTTTTTT.

About this clonotype itself: No conserved phenylalanine or tryptophan is present at the end of the CDR3, so a read error is the likely explanation. This chain connects TRBV3-1 to TRBJ2-7, with D possibly TRBD2 on 5 matching bases. The CDR3 is 12 residues long. Trimming left V 6 bases short and J 9 bases short, with 15 bases between. Per germline, CDR1 LGHDT and CDR2 YNNKEL (reference sequence). CDR3 amino acids: CASSSDDGVQYI. DNA for the CDR3: TGTGCCAGCAGTTCCGACGACGGGGTGCAGTACATC.

This clonotype was counted between two and nine times. This chain links TRBV5-6 with TRBJ2-1, with 8 nucleotides matching TRBD2. The CDR3 covers 15 residues. V shed 2 bases and J 8 bases; nucleotides not matched to a gene: 9. The germline V gene has CDR1 SGHDT and CDR2 YYEEEE. The CDR3 reads CASSFELADSHEQFF. As DNA, the CDR3 is TGTGCCAGCAGCTTTGAACTAGCGGATAGCCATGAGCAGTTCTTC.

The V and J genes are TRBV20-1 and TRBJ2-3, with 9 bases matching TRBD2. The CDR3 runs to 16 residues. The junction had 8 bases not matched to a gene; V was cut back by 0 bases and J by 4 bases. Germline V gene lookup returns CDR1 DFQATT and CDR2 SNEGSKA (reference sequence). The CDR3 sequence is CSARDLAGRFPDTQYF. Here the CDR3 DNA reads TGCAGTGCTAGAGATCTAGCGGGAAGGTTCCCAGATACGCAGTATTTT.

To note about this clonotype: A read error may produce the germline difference seen at one junction end. The chain has TRBV5-1 and TRBJ1-1, with unresolved D. The CDR3 length is 15 residues. CDR1 is SGHRS, CDR2 YFSETQ, per germline. DNA for the CDR3: TGCGCAAGCAGCGAGAACACCGGGAGAAACACTGAAGCTTTCTTT. Translating it yields CASSENTGRNTEAFF.

The CDR3 DNA reads as TGTGCCAGCAGCGTAGGGGGGGCAGTCAACAATGAGCAGTTCTTC. It translates to CASSVGGAVNNEQFF. The chain employs TRBV9 and TRBJ2-5, with D tentatively TRBD1 or TRBD2 (6 bases each). The better agreement between TRBJ2-1 and the DNA end casts doubt on the J call. CDR1 SGDLS and CDR2 YYNGEE come from the germline V gene. The CDR3 length is 15 residues.

This clonotype has a handful of counts. This chain links TRBV5-1 with TRBJ2-3; no clear D. The CDR3 has 15 residues. Germline assignment: CDR1 SGHRS and CDR2 YFSETQ. Trimming cost V 2 bases and J 0 bases, with 10 bases left between them. The CDR3 DNA is TGCGCCAGCAGCTTTTTTTGGCCTAGCACAGATACGCAGTATTTT. It is translated as CASSFFWPSTDTQYF.

The genes are TRBV10-3 and TRBJ2-5, with D uncertain. The DNA matches TRBJ2-7 better at its end, which makes the J call doubtful. The length of the CDR3 is 12 residues. Germline V lookup: CDR1 ENHRY, CDR2 SYGVKD. The CDR3 is CAISANNYEQYV. The CDR3 nucleotides are TGTGCCATCTCGGCCAATAACTACGAGCAGTACGTC.

There are a few counts of this clonotype. The J gene is TRBJ2-7, the V gene TRBV6-2 or TRBV6-3, with 11 bases that match TRBD2. Trimming took 6 bases from V and 4 from J; bases not matched to a gene: 8. The CDR3 has 15 residues. Germline V gene sequence: CDR1 MNHEY, CDR2 SVGEGT. The CDR3 DNA sequence: TGTGCCAGCAGCCACCCGGGACTAGCGGTATACGAGCAGTACGTC. Its protein product is CASSHPGLAVYEQYV.

V and J are TRBV6-5 and TRBJ2-5; the D is unclear. Trimming cost V 5 bases and J 2 bases, with 12 bases left between them. CDR3 length: 14 amino acids. Germline V gene lookup returns CDR1 MNHEY and CDR2 SVGAGI. This chain's CDR3 is CASSLQLNQETQYF. In nucleotides, the CDR3 is TGTGCCAGCAGTCTACAACTCAATCAAGAGACCCAGTACTTC.

The chain has TRBV5-1 and TRBJ2-1; 14 positions match TRBD2. Germline CDR1 is SGHRS and CDR2 is YFSETQ. Trimming took 4 bases from V and 7 from J; bases not matched to a gene: 1. The length of the CDR3 is 14 residues. DNA of the CDR3: TGCGCCAGCAGCGGGACTAGCGGGGGAAATGAGCAGTTCTTC. This translates into CASSGTSGGNEQFF. Together with reference TRBV5-1 and TRBJ2-1, the CDR3 gives the full variable domain: KAGVTQTPRYLIKTRGQQVTLSCSPISGHRSVSWYQQTPGQGLQFLFEYFSETQRNKGNFPGRFSGRQFSNSRSEMNVSTLELGDSALYLCASSGTSGGNEQFFGPGTRLTVL.